This T cell receptor (beta chain) was retrieved from a study of early T cells in non-severe SARS-CoV-2 infection. Study in general: From unsorted whole blood, bulk RNA was sequenced, and the chains remained unpaired.

In its sample, this clonotype was seen many times. Antigen specificity is unknown. The study, taken as a whole, reports: A preference for anti-spike CD8 responses marked VDJdb matching, which missed private and CD4 specificities.

The CDR3 consists of 17 residues. V lost 0 bases, J lost 8 bases, and 14 bases stayed unmatched. Germline assignment: CDR1 LGHNA and CDR2 YNFKEQ. Unique molecular identifiers were added to individual cDNA molecules. A single record per CDR3 protein comes from TCRdb applying MiXCR to the 5' RACE reads. The sample holds fewer than 35,000 distinct CDR3 sequences, around 4.6% seen once. The sequence was obtained from an adult who was a healthcare worker with PCR-confirmed SARS-CoV-2 infection or an uninfected control (not recorded which). Sequenced sample: whole blood. J is TRBJ1-2 and V is TRBV4-2, with 8 bases fitting TRBD1. CDR3 sequence: CASSQDIASRGPRGYTF. CDR3 in DNA: TGTGCCAGCAGCCAAGATATTGCTTCCAGGGGGCCTCGGGGCTACACCTTC.